This entry lists 31 T cell receptor beta chains sequenced from one sample in a study of T cell responses to AZD1222 COVID-19 vaccine. Sequencing used immunoSEQ multiplex PCR; TCRdb keeps in-frame clones, though not all of them. Here the sample spans approximately 93,000 clones, roughly 89% being singletons. Sample: peripheral blood, taken 28 days after the second AZD1222 dose. The receptors were sampled from an adult who received the AZD1222 COVID-19 vaccine.

The sample holds one count of this clone. A junction boundary mismatches the germline segment, possibly from a read error. The V gene is TRBV10-1, the J gene TRBJ2-1; D is undetermined. CDR3 length equals 14 residues. The germline V gene has CDR1 WNHNN and CDR2 SYGVQD (reference sequence). This chain's CDR3 is CASSGQVSSNEQFF. In DNA, the CDR3 is TGCGCCAGCAGTGGGCAGGTCTCCTCCAATGAGCAGTTCTTC.

There are a few counts of this clone. This sequence joins TRBV18 and TRBJ1-3; TRBD1 is a possible D gene (5 bases). The germline V and J ends were trimmed by 3 bases and 0 bases, with 15 bases remaining between them. CDR3 length equals 17 residues. Germline values: CDR1 KGHSH, CDR2 LQKENI. The CDR3 DNA follows: TGTGCCAGCTCACCGGACGGGACCGTATACTCTGGAAACACCATATATTTT. The encoded protein is CASSPDGTVYSGNTIYF.

For this clone: The sample holds other DNA sequences that translate to the same CDR3. J is TRBJ1-2 and V is TRBV12-3 or TRBV12-4, with no clear D. CDR3 length: 11 residues. V dropped 3 bases and J dropped 11 bases, with 10 bases sitting between them. The CDR3 loop reads CASSFREGYTF. CDR3 coding DNA: TGTGCCAGCAGTTTTAGAGAGGGTTACACCTTC.

The J gene is TRBJ1-2, the V gene TRBV19; tentative D call: TRBD1 (5 bases). The length of the CDR3 is 17 residues. V lost 3 bases and J lost 8, with 25 bases in between. Germline V gene data show CDR1 as LNHDA and CDR2 as SQIVND (reference sequence). In DNA form, the CDR3 reads TGTGCCAGTAGTATCCCCTCCGGGACTGGAATTTGGGGGGGCTACACCTTC. This gives the protein CASSIPSGTGIWGGYTF.

In its sample, this clone was seen once. The CDR3 sequence: CATTTGDSNQPQHF. The CDR3 nucleotides read TGTGCCACCACGACAGGGGATAGCAATCAGCCCCAGCATTTT. The chain joins TRBV19 to TRBJ1-5, with 8 bases fitting TRBD1. The CDR3 covers 14 residues. V lost 10 bases to trimming and J lost 0 bases; unmatched junction nucleotides: 5. The germline V gene has CDR1 LNHDA and CDR2 SQIVND (reference sequence).

The rearrangement uses TRBV25-1 and TRBJ1-2; perhaps TRBD1 as D (5 bases). The length of the CDR3 is 13 residues. The germline CDR1 and CDR2 sequences are MGHDK and SYGVNS. V gave up 7 bases and J gave up 8 bases, with 17 bases separating them. The CDR3 reads CASTTGVGLGYTF. The CDR3 DNA sequence: TGTGCCAGCACCACCGGGGTGGGGCTCGGCTACACCTTC.

The V and J genes are TRBV30 and TRBJ1-2, with D uncertain. Trimming removed 2 bases from V and 3 bases from J, with 13 bases in between. Germline values: CDR1 GTSNPN, CDR2 SVGIG (reference sequence). This CDR3 has 14 amino acids. Written as DNA, the CDR3 is TGTGCCTGGAGTACCCCCGGCGGGTACTATGGCTACACCTTC. Amino acids: CAWSTPGGYYGYTF. Filled out from reference TRBV30 and TRBJ1-2, the complete variable domain reads SQTIHQWPATLVQPVGSPLSLECTVEGTSNPNLYWYRQAAGRGLQLLFYSVGIGQISSEVPQNLSASRPQDRQFILSSKKLLLSDSGFYLCAWSTPGGYYGYTFGSGTRLTVV.

This chain uses TRBV7-2 with TRBJ1-2; possibly TRBD1 for D (5 bases). V lost 2 bases and J 4 bases, leaving 11 bases between the germline ends. Germline CDR1 reads SGHTA; CDR2 reads FQGNSA. The CDR3 extends over 14 amino acids. The DNA for the CDR3 is TGTGCCAGCAGCTTACAGGGTTTCGGCTATGGCTACACCTTC. Its protein is CASSLQGFGYGYTF.

This sequence joins TRBV5-5 and TRBJ1-1; D remains ambiguous. The germline V and J ends were trimmed by 2 bases and 1 base, with 9 bases remaining between them. Germline values: CDR1 SGHKS, CDR2 YYEKEE (reference sequence). The CDR3 has 14 residues. The CDR3: CASSFADQNTEAFF. The CDR3, as DNA: TGTGCCAGCAGCTTCGCCGACCAGAACACTGAAGCTTTCTTT.

This clone has just a few counts. The CDR3 loop reads CASSLASGAYEQYV. The CDR3 nucleotides read TGTGCCAGCAGCTTGGCTTCGGGAGCCTACGAGCAGTACGTC. This chain joins TRBV5-6 and TRBJ2-7, with a possible D match to TRBD2 (6 bases). Germline V gene lookup returns CDR1 SGHDT and CDR2 YYEEEE. V was pared by 0 bases and J by 2 bases, with 9 bases between. The length of the CDR3 is 14 residues.

In nucleotides, the CDR3 is TGTGCCAGCAGCACTTGGACAGGGGATAATTCACCCCTCCACTTT. The encoded protein is CASSTWTGDNSPLHF. The J gene is TRBJ1-6, the V gene TRBV11-2, with 9 positions matching TRBD1. The germline CDR1 and CDR2 sequences are SGHAT and FQNNGV. This CDR3 comprises 15 residues. The V gene end was trimmed by 5 bases and the J gene end by 5 bases; junction bases not matched to a gene: 4.

The J gene is TRBJ2-1, the V gene TRBV19; either TRBD1 or TRBD2 may supply D (6 bases each). CDR1 LNHDA and CDR2 SQIVND come from the germline V gene (reference sequence). The V end lost 6 bases, the J end lost 0 bases, and 9 bases lay between the germline ends. The CDR3 sequence is 14 residues long. The CDR3 DNA sequence: TGTGCCAGTAGCTGGGGGGCCTCCTACAATGAGCAGTTCTTC. Translation gives CASSWGASYNEQFF.

The chain couples TRBV25-1 to TRBJ1-1; D call uncertain. Per the germline V gene, CDR1 is MGHDK and CDR2 is SYGVNS. This CDR3 has 12 amino acids. Trimming pared 7 bases from V and 5 bases from J, leaving 11 bases between. CDR3: CASTESGTEAFF. Here the CDR3 DNA reads TGTGCCAGCACTGAGAGTGGAACTGAAGCTTTCTTT.

This chain connects TRBV19 to TRBJ2-5; 7 nucleotides line up with TRBD1. The CDR3 sequence is 13 residues long. Germline CDR1 reads LNHDA; CDR2 reads SQIVND (reference sequence). J gave up 6 bases and V 7 bases, and 8 bases lay outside the gene matches. In DNA, the CDR3 is TGTGCCAGTAACCCGACAGGGCAGCAGACCCAGTACTTC. It yields the protein CASNPTGQQTQYF.

As for this clone: The junction and the germline gene differ at one end; a read error may be behind it. This chain uses TRBV30 with TRBJ1-2, with a weak D call TRBD1 (5 bases). The CDR3 has 11 residues. Germline V lookup: CDR1 GTSNPN, CDR2 SVGIG (reference sequence). CDR3 in DNA: TGTGCCTGGAGTTGGGGCGGAAGTTTAGCCTTC. Its translation: CAWSWGGSLAF.

This chain links TRBV10-3 with TRBJ2-5, with 8 bases identical to TRBD2. This CDR3 region has 15 residues. The V segment lost 3 bases and the J segment 4 bases; nucleotides outside the gene matches: 7. CDR1 and CDR2 (germline): ENHRY, SYGVKD. CDR3 sequence reads: CAISDGRGAGETQYF. CDR3 sequence (DNA): TGTGCCATCAGTGATGGGCGGGGGGCAGGAGAGACCCAGTACTTC.

This sequence joins TRBV19 and TRBJ2-3; 10 bases match TRBD2. The V and J ends lost 3 bases and 3 bases, in that order; junction bases with no gene match: 9. Germline V gene sequence: CDR1 LNHDA, CDR2 SQIVND (reference sequence). The CDR3 has 17 amino acids. This CDR3 is CASSIALAGPGTDTQYF. The DNA of the CDR3 is TGTGCCAGTAGTATCGCACTAGCGGGGCCGGGTACAGATACGCAGTATTTT.

J is TRBJ1-4 and V is TRBV6-2 or TRBV6-3; D is unclear. Trimming stripped 6 bases from V and 8 bases from J, with 10 bases between. The CDR3 spans 12 residues. The germline V gene has CDR1 MNHEY and CDR2 SVGEGT. Here the CDR3 DNA reads TGTGCCAGCAGCTGGGATGGCGAAAAACTGTTTTTT. Residues: CASSWDGEKLFF.

CDR3 DNA sequence: TGTGCCAGCTCACCACGGGAGGGGGGGAATGAGCAGTTCTTC. As protein: CASSPREGGNEQFF. The chain recombines TRBV18 with TRBJ2-1, with D possibly TRBD2 on 7 matching bases. V was cut by 1 base and J by 7 bases, with 11 bases left in between. Per germline, CDR1 KGHSH and CDR2 LQKENI. CDR3 length: 14 amino acids.

This sequence joins TRBV7-5 and TRBJ2-3; the tabulated D call, TRBD1, remains unverified against the DNA. TRBV7-5 is a pseudogene locus. The CDR3 is 18 amino acids. CDR3: CARSLQGVLLPSTDTQYF. The DNA for the CDR3 is TGTGCCAGAAGCTTACAGGGGGTATTGCTACCGAGCACAGATACGCAGTATTTT.

The chain joins TRBV11-1 to TRBJ2-5; 9 bases map to TRBD1. V was pared by 5 bases and J by 7 bases, with 14 bases of the junction left unmatched. The CDR3 sequence is 16 residues long. Germline CDR1 reads SGHAT; CDR2 reads FQDESV (reference sequence). For the CDR3, the DNA is TGTGCCAGCAGCGGACGGGGGAGTGGACAGGGGACGACCCAGTACTTC. As protein: CASSGRGSGQGTTQYF.

The CDR3 here is CASSQNRDSAFSYTF. DNA for the CDR3: TGTGCCAGCTCACAGAACCGGGACAGTGCTTTTAGCTACACCTTC. This chain connects TRBV18 to TRBJ1-2, with 7 bases aligning to TRBD1. V was pared by 4 bases and J by 9 bases, with 14 bases of the junction left unmatched. This CDR3 contains 15 residues. Germline loops: CDR1 KGHSH, CDR2 LQKENI. Filled out from reference TRBV18 and TRBJ1-2, the complete variable domain reads NAGVMQNPRHLVRRRGQEARLRCSPMKGHSHVYWYRQLPEEGLKFMVYLQKENIIDESGMPKERFSAEFPKEGPSILRIQQVVRGDSAAYFCASSQNRDSAFSYTFGSGTRLTVV.

This clone appeared once. The rearrangement uses TRBV4-2 and TRBJ2-1, with D uncertain. This CDR3 region has 16 residues. Trimming removed 6 bases from V and 3 bases from J, with 18 bases in between. The germline CDR1 and CDR2 sequences are LGHNA and YNFKEQ. In DNA form, the CDR3 reads TGTGCCAGCAGGGAGCGCCCTTCGGGCTTCTACAATGAGCAGTTCTTC. This gives the protein CASRERPSGFYNEQFF.

The CDR3 spells CASSLALASRETQYF. The CDR3 DNA follows: TGTGCCAGCAGCTTAGCGCTTGCTAGCCGAGAGACCCAGTACTTC. The chain recombines TRBV7-2 with TRBJ2-5; possibly TRBD2 for D (5 bases). Germline assignment: CDR1 SGHTA and CDR2 FQGNSA. V lost 0 bases and J lost 4, with 12 bases in between. This CDR3 is built from 15 residues.

This chain links TRBV3-1 (or the pseudogene TRBV3-2) with TRBJ1-1; D unclear. The V end lost 1 base, the J end lost 2 bases, and 11 bases lay between the germline ends. CDR3 length: 15 amino acids. CDR1 is LGHDT, CDR2 YNNKEL, per germline (reference sequence). DNA for the CDR3: TGTGCCAGCAGCCAAGCAGGACGGGGTAACACTGAAGCTTTCTTT. Amino acid sequence: CASSQAGRGNTEAFF.

The V gene is TRBV18, the J gene TRBJ1-6; D is possibly TRBD1 (5 bases). Germline V CDR1 and CDR2: KGHSH, LQKENI. V was trimmed by 0 bases and J by 10 bases, leaving 10 bases between them. The CDR3 totals 14 residues. For the CDR3, the DNA is TGTGCCAGCTCACCACCGTTTCGGGACTCACCCCTCCACTTT. Its protein product is CASSPPFRDSPLHF.

This sequence joins TRBV5-6 and TRBJ2-1; 10 nucleotides line up with TRBD1. This CDR3 has 17 residues. Germline loops: CDR1 SGHDT, CDR2 YYEEEE. With V trimmed by 1 base and J by 8 bases, 12 bases remained unmatched. CDR3: CASSLPLGTGVRDEQFF. The CDR3 region has the DNA TGTGCCAGCAGCTTGCCGCTCGGGACAGGGGTGAGAGATGAGCAGTTCTTC.

The chain joins TRBV5-4 to TRBJ1-1, with no clear D. V dropped 2 bases and J dropped 0 bases, with 11 bases sitting between them. Germline loops: CDR1 SGHNT, CDR2 YYREEE (reference sequence). The CDR3 runs 15 residues. Here the CDR3 reads CASSFVDQMNTEAFF. The CDR3 coding sequence is TGTGCCAGCAGCTTTGTAGACCAAATGAACACTGAAGCTTTCTTT.

V and J are TRBV7-2 and TRBJ1-1, with D unresolved. The CDR3 totals 12 residues. The V end lost 5 bases, the J end lost 2 bases, and 6 bases lay between the germline ends. CDR1 SGHTA and CDR2 FQGNSA come from the germline V gene. This chain's CDR3 is CASSLLNTEAFF. The DNA for the CDR3 is TGTGCCAGCAGCCTATTAAACACTGAAGCTTTCTTT.

The chain has TRBV6-5 and TRBJ2-5; the D gene is possibly TRBD2 (6 bases). This CDR3 is built from 14 residues. Germline lookup yields CDR1 MNHEY and CDR2 SVGAGI. V shed 2 bases and J shed 5 bases, with 12 bases lying between them. This CDR3 is CASSYGGIRETQYF. In DNA, the CDR3 is TGTGCCAGCAGTTACGGCGGGATCCGGGAGACCCAGTACTTC.

V and J are TRBV5-6 and TRBJ2-3, with 9 bases identical to TRBD2. The CDR3 loop spans 19 amino acids. Losses at the gene ends were 0 bases for V and 2 bases for J; bases not matched to a gene: 13. CDR1 is SGHDT, CDR2 YYEEEE, per germline. CDR3 DNA: TGTGCCAGCAGCTTGGAAGTCAGCACTAGCGGGCCTTACACAGATACGCAGTATTTT. Its translation is CASSLEVSTSGPYTDTQYF.